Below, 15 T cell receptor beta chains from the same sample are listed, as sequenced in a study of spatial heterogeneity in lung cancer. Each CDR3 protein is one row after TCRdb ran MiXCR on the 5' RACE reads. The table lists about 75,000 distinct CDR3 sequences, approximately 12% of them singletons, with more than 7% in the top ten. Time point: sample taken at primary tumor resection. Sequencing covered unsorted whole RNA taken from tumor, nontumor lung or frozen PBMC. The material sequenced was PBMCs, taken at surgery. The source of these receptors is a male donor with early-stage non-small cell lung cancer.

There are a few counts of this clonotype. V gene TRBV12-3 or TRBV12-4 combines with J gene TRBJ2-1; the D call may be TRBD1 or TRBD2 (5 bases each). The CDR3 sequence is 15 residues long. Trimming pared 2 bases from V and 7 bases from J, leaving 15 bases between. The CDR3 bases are TGTGCCAGCAGTTTACAAGGGGCGGGTCGGAATGAGCAGTTCTTC. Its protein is CASSLQGAGRNEQFF.

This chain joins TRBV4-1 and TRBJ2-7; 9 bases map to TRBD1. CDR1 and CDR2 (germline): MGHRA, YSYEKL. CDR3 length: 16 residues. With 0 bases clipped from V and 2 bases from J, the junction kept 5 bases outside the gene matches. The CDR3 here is CASSQERQGGAYEQYF. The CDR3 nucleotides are TGCGCCAGCAGCCAAGAGCGACAGGGGGGAGCCTACGAGCAGTACTTC.

This chain's CDR3 is CSARGRSTEAFF. The CDR3 nucleotides are TGCAGTGCTAGAGGTCGGAGCACTGAAGCTTTCTTT. This chain links TRBV20-1 with TRBJ1-1; D not certain. V lost 1 base and J lost 4, with 7 bases in between. The CDR3 extends over 12 amino acids. Per the germline V gene, CDR1 is DFQATT and CDR2 is SNEGSKA (reference sequence).

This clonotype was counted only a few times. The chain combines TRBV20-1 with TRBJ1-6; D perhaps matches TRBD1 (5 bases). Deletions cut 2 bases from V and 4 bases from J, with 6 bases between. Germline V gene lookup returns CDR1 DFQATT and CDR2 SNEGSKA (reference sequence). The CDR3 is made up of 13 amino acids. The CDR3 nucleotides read TGCAGTGCTAGACAGGGTTATAATTCACCCCTCCACTTT. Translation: CSARQGYNSPLHF.

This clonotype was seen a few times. In nucleotides, the CDR3 is TGTGCCAGTAGTATTGTGCCGTTTCAAAGCAATCAGCCCCAGCATTTT. Protein: CASSIVPFQSNQPQHF. The chain has TRBV19 and TRBJ1-5; D gene ambiguous. This CDR3 is built from 16 residues. V lost 3 bases, J lost 1 base, and 13 bases lay in between. Germline V gene lookup returns CDR1 LNHDA and CDR2 SQIVND (reference sequence).

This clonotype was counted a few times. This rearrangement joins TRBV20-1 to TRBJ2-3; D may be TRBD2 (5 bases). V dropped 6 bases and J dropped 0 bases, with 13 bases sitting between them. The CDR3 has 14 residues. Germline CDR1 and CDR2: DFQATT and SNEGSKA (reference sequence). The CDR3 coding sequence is TGCAGTGCCCTACTTGGCGGGAGCACAGATACGCAGTATTTT. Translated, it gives CSALLGGSTDTQYF.

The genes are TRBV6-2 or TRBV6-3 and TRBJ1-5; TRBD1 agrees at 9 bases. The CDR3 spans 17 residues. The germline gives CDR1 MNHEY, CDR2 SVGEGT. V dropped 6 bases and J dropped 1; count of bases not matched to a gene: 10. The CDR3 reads CASSPAGTGRSNQPQHF. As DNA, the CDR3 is TGTGCCAGCAGCCCCGCCGGGACAGGGAGGAGCAATCAGCCCCAGCATTTT.

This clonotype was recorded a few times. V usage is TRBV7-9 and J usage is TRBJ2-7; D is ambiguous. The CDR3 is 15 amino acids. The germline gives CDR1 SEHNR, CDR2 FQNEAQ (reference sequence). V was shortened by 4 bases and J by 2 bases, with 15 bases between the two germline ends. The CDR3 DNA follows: TGTGCCAGCAGCTGGCGGAATGGGTTGGCCTACGAGCAGTACTTC. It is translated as CASSWRNGLAYEQYF.

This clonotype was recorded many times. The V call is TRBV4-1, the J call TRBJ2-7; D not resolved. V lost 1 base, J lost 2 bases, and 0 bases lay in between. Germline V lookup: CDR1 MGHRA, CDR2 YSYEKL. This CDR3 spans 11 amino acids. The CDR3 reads CASSQAYEQYF. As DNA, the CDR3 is TGCGCCAGCAGCCAAGCCTACGAGCAGTACTTC.

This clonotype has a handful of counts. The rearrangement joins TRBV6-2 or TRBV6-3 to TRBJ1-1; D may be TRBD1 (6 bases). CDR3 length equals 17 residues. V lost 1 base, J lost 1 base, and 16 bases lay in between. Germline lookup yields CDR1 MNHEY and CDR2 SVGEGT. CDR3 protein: CASSYWGPHGWNTEAFF. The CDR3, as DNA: TGTGCCAGCAGTTACTGGGGGCCCCATGGATGGAACACTGAAGCTTTCTTT.

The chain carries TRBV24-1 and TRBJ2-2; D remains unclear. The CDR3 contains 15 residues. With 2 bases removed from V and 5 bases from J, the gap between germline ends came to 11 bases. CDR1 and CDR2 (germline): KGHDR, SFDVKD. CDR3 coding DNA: TGTGCCACCAGTGATTCGGGTGCAGCTACCGGGGAGCTGTTTTTT. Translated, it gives CATSDSGAATGELFF.

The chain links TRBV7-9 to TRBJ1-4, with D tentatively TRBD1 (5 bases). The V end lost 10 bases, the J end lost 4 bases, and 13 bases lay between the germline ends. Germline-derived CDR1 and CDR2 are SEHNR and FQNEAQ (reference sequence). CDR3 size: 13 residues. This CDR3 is CATSRGVNEKLFF. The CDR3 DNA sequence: TGTGCCACCTCTCGGGGCGTTAATGAAAAACTGTTTTTT. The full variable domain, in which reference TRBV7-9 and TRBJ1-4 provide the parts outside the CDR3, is DTGVSQNPRHKITKRGQNVTFRCDPISEHNRLYWYRQTLGQGPEFLTYFQNEAQLEKSRLLSDRFSAERPKGSFSTLEIQRTEQGDSAMYLCATSRGVNEKLFFGSGTQLSVL.

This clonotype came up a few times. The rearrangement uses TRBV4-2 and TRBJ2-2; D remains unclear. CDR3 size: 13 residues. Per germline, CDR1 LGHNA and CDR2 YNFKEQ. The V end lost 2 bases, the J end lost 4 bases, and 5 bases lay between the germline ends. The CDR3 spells CASSQSATGELFF. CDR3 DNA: TGTGCCAGCAGCCAATCGGCCACCGGGGAGCTGTTTTTT.

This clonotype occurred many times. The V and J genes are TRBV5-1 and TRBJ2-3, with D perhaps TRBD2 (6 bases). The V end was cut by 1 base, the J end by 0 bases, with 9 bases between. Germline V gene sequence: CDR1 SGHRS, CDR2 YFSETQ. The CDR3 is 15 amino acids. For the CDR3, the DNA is TGCGCCAGCAGCTTGTTGGAGGGAAGCACAGATACGCAGTATTTT. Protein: CASSLLEGSTDTQYF.

For the CDR3, the DNA is TGTGCCAGCAGCGCGCCGGACAGGTCCAACGAGCAGTACTTC. The encoded protein is CASSAPDRSNEQYF. The chain uses TRBV7-2 and TRBJ2-7; 7 bases align to TRBD1. Per the germline V gene, CDR1 is SGHTA and CDR2 is FQGNSA. CDR3 length: 14 residues. Germline trimming cut 5 bases from V and 5 bases from J; bases unmatched to any gene: 9.